These T cell receptor beta chains were read from a single sample in a study of T-cell memory formation after mild COVID-19. TCRdb passed the 5' RACE reads through MiXCR, listing each CDR3 protein once. The sample records approximately 500,000 distinct CDR3 sequences, 20% to 25% being singletons. The specimen was PBMCs or a T cell subset sorted from them (not recorded which). The receptor source for this set is an adult woman who had mild COVID-19 (a few samples of this study predate the infection). Cell type and time point are not known. CDR3s include the opening cysteine and the closing phenylalanine or tryptophan. A D gene is named only where the DNA matches it firmly. Not all rows give a size; the values are once, few, many and, for expanded clones, a class.

clone size: NA; CDR3 length: 13; V gene: TRBV12-3/TRBV12-4; J gene: TRBJ2-1; D gene: TRBD2; CDR3 protein: CASRDSGFNEQFF; CDR3 DNA: TGTGCCAGCAGAGATAGCGGGTTCAATGAGCAGTTCTTC
clone size: NA; CDR3 length: 17; V gene: TRBV5-6; J gene: TRBJ2-6; D gene: NA; CDR3 protein: CASSLLAGGSGANVLTF; CDR3 DNA: TGTGCCAGCAGCTTGTTGGCCGGGGGTTCTGGGGCCAACGTCCTGACTTTC
clone size: few; CDR3 length: 16; V gene: TRBV5-1; J gene: TRBJ2-5; D gene: NA; CDR3 protein: CASSLGFVQVKETQYF; CDR3 DNA: TGCGCCAGCAGCTTGGGTTTCGTCCAAGTTAAAGAGACCCAGTACTTC
clone size: once; CDR3 length: 14; V gene: TRBV5-1; J gene: TRBJ2-7; D gene: TRBD2; CDR3 protein: CATSNSGGDYEQYF; CDR3 DNA: TGCGCCACCTCAAATAGCGGGGGGGACTACGAGCAGTACTTC
clone size: NA; CDR3 length: 19; V gene: TRBV6-6; J gene: TRBJ2-3; D gene: TRBD2; CDR3 protein: CASSYLGTSGRRPTDTQYF; CDR3 DNA: TGTGCCAGCAGTTACTTAGGGACTAGCGGGAGGAGGCCCACAGATACGCAGTATTTT
clone size: NA; CDR3 length: 14; V gene: TRBV7-9; J gene: TRBJ2-7; D gene: TRBD1; CDR3 protein: CASSFKGQGYEQYF; CDR3 DNA: TGTGCCAGCAGCTTTAAAGGACAGGGGTACGAGCAGTACTTC
clone size: few; CDR3 length: 14; V gene: TRBV7-6; J gene: TRBJ2-5; D gene: NA; CDR3 protein: CASSHPDRFETQYF; CDR3 DNA: TGTGCCAGCAGCCACCCCGACAGGTTTGAGACCCAGTACTTC
clone size: few; CDR3 length: 12; V gene: TRBV12-3/TRBV12-4; J gene: TRBJ2-5; D gene: NA; CDR3 protein: CASRMTEGTQYF; CDR3 DNA: TGTGCCAGCAGAATGACTGAGGGGACCCAGTACTTC
clone size: many; CDR3 length: 15; V gene: TRBV12-3/TRBV12-4; J gene: TRBJ2-2; D gene: TRBD2; CDR3 protein: CASRPSGSNTGELFF; CDR3 DNA: TGTGCCAGCAGACCTAGCGGGAGTAACACCGGGGAGCTGTTTTTT
clone size: NA; CDR3 length: 19; V gene: TRBV7-9; J gene: TRBJ2-5; D gene: NA; CDR3 protein: CASSPPRGASGPRGETQYF; CDR3 DNA: TGTGCCAGCAGCCCCCCGCGTGGGGCTAGCGGTCCTAGGGGGGAGACCCAGTACTTC
clone size: few; CDR3 length: 17; V gene: TRBV15; J gene: TRBJ2-1; D gene: TRBD1; CDR3 protein: CATSRDRQGAIYNEQFF; CDR3 DNA: TGTGCCACCAGCAGAGATAGACAGGGGGCTATCTACAATGAGCAGTTCTTC
clone size: few; CDR3 length: 17; V gene: TRBV4-2; J gene: TRBJ2-7; D gene: TRBD2; CDR3 protein: CASSQYILGGGSYEQYF; CDR3 DNA: TGTGCCAGCAGCCAATATATCCTTGGCGGGGGCTCCTACGAGCAGTACTTC
clone size: few; CDR3 length: 14; V gene: TRBV12-3/TRBV12-4; J gene: TRBJ2-3; D gene: NA; CDR3 protein: CASTYRGGTYTQYF; CDR3 DNA: TGTGCCAGCACTTACAGGGGGGGAACCTATACGCAGTATTTT
clone size: NA; CDR3 length: 15; V gene: TRBV5-1; J gene: TRBJ2-1; D gene: NA; CDR3 protein: CASSPGGGTYNEQFF; CDR3 DNA: TGCGCCAGCAGCCCAGGAGGCGGGACCTACAATGAGCAGTTCTTC
clone size: NA; CDR3 length: 13; V gene: TRBV5-1; J gene: TRBJ1-1; D gene: NA; CDR3 protein: CASSAGRNTEAFF; CDR3 DNA: TGCGCCAGCAGTGCAGGACGGAACACTGAAGCTTTCTTT
clone size: few; CDR3 length: 20; V gene: TRBV7-9; J gene: TRBJ2-1; D gene: TRBD2; CDR3 protein: CASSSRPRTSGSESYNEQFF; CDR3 DNA: TGTGCCAGCAGCTCCCGTCCCCGGACTAGCGGGAGTGAGTCCTACAATGAGCAGTTCTTC
clone size: few; CDR3 length: 11; V gene: TRBV24-1; J gene: TRBJ2-2; D gene: NA; CDR3 protein: CATSGPGELFF; CDR3 DNA: TGTGCCACCAGCGGGCCCGGGGAGCTGTTTTTT
clone size: NA; CDR3 length: 19; V gene: TRBV3-1; J gene: TRBJ1-5; D gene: TRBD1; CDR3 protein: CASSQEHPAQGGSNQPQHF; CDR3 DNA: TGTGCCAGCAGCCAAGAGCACCCTGCACAGGGGGGAAGCAATCAGCCCCAGCATTTT
clone size: NA; CDR3 length: 13; V gene: TRBV20-1; J gene: TRBJ2-7; D gene: TRBD1; CDR3 protein: CSAQDRGDYEQYF; CDR3 DNA: TGCAGTGCCCAGGACAGGGGAGACTACGAGCAGTACTTC
clone size: few; CDR3 length: 15; V gene: TRBV12-3/TRBV12-4; J gene: TRBJ2-1; D gene: TRBD2; CDR3 protein: CASSPPGLAGNEQFF; CDR3 DNA: TGTGCCAGCAGCCCGCCGGGACTAGCGGGCAATGAGCAGTTCTTC
clone size: few; CDR3 length: 15; V gene: TRBV5-8; J gene: TRBJ2-2; D gene: NA; CDR3 protein: CASSFRHANTGELFF; CDR3 DNA: TGTGCCAGCAGCTTCAGACACGCGAACACCGGGGAGCTGTTTTTT
clone size: few; CDR3 length: 16; V gene: TRBV4-1; J gene: TRBJ2-6; D gene: NA; CDR3 protein: CASSQAERSGANVLTF; CDR3 DNA: TGCGCCAGCAGCCAAGCTGAACGCTCTGGGGCCAACGTCCTGACTTTC
clone size: NA; CDR3 length: 15; V gene: TRBV18; J gene: TRBJ2-5; D gene: NA; CDR3 protein: CASSPPGLGRETQYF; CDR3 DNA: TGTGCCAGCTCACCCCCGGGCCTAGGTCGGGAGACCCAGTACTTC
clone size: NA; CDR3 length: 16; V gene: TRBV11-3; J gene: TRBJ2-5; D gene: NA; CDR3 protein: CASSSPEEFMRETQYF; CDR3 DNA: TGTGCCAGCAGCTCACCGGAGGAATTTATGAGAGAGACCCAGTACTTC
clone size: NA; CDR3 length: 15; V gene: TRBV7-7; J gene: TRBJ2-7; D gene: TRBD1; CDR3 protein: CASAKGQGNPYEQYF; CDR3 DNA: TGTGCCAGCGCCAAAGGACAGGGTAATCCCTACGAGCAGTACTTC
clone size: NA; CDR3 length: 16; V gene: TRBV5-1; J gene: TRBJ1-4; D gene: NA; CDR3 protein: CASSLVGGAGNEKLFF; CDR3 DNA: TGCGCCAGCAGCTTGGTTGGAGGGGCAGGGAATGAAAAACTGTTTTTT
clone size: NA; CDR3 length: 18; V gene: TRBV20-1; J gene: TRBJ1-5; D gene: TRBD1; CDR3 protein: CSARAHWDRGYGNQPQHF; CDR3 DNA: TGCAGTGCTAGAGCCCATTGGGACAGGGGTTACGGCAATCAGCCCCAGCATTTT
clone size: few; CDR3 length: 15; V gene: TRBV11-1; J gene: TRBJ2-2; D gene: TRBD1; CDR3 protein: CASSSGQSITGELFF; CDR3 DNA: TGTGCCAGCAGCTCGGGACAGTCCATTACCGGGGAGCTGTTTTTT
clone size: many; CDR3 length: 15; V gene: TRBV5-1; J gene: TRBJ2-1; D gene: NA; CDR3 protein: CASSSAGGPYNEQFF; CDR3 DNA: TGCGCCAGCAGCTCAGCCGGGGGCCCATACAATGAGCAGTTCTTC
clone size: NA; CDR3 length: 16; V gene: TRBV2; J gene: TRBJ2-5; D gene: TRBD2; CDR3 protein: CASSVGVAGVQETQYF; CDR3 DNA: TGTGCCAGCAGTGTCGGAGTAGCGGGGGTACAAGAGACCCAGTACTTC